The sequence of this T cell receptor beta chain was determined in a study of shared clonotypes between healthy human individuals. Study results and caveats: Genetic and exposure-history diversity was limited by the few donors. Sampling used blood alone; tissue repertoires probably differ.

Per the original methods: Filtering differed because ImmunoSEQ produced junction-only sequences that carried no quality scores. Some clones are missing from TCRdb's copy, which holds only in-frame ones; the method was immunoSEQ multiplex PCR. The V and J calls and the clone size are those of that table, but D and trimming were determined from the DNA. The sample has about 490,000 clones; about 85% are singletons. Turning to this clone: The antigen is not known.

Everyone who donated was a Caucasian adult who lived in Nashville, Tennessee. The CDR3 is made up of 14 amino acids. V lost 0 bases and J lost 9; bases outside the gene matches: 3. Germline values: CDR1 SGHRS, CDR2 YFSETQ. This receptor was obtained from a woman aged 40 to 55 in good health. Some clones in this sample may be carry-over from other donors' samples. The chain employs TRBV5-1 and TRBJ2-4; 10 bases align to TRBD2. Sequencing input: PBMCs. CDR3 protein: CASSLELAGSIQYF. In DNA form, the CDR3 reads TGCGCCAGCAGCTTGGAACTAGCGGGAAGCATTCAGTACTTC.